This T cell receptor beta chain came from a study of blood T cell repertoires in COVID-19. Study-level information: Sources were T cells, B-cell-depleted T cells, or PBMCs; the material itself was cDNA or gDNA.

How the authors handled the data: Amplification with reference gene primers provided the estimates of nucleated cell counts. Clones were sequenced by immunoSEQ multiplex PCR, and TCRdb holds only the in-frame ones, with some missing. D and trimming were read from the DNA, whereas the V and J calls and clone size are those reported in that table. This sample has some 250,000 clones, with roughly 85% found just once. CDR3 length: 13 amino acids. Germline V gene lookup returns CDR1 SGDLS and CDR2 YYNGEE. V shed 0 bases and J shed 9 bases, with 10 bases lying between them. Ages ranged from roughly 18 to 100 years, with residence in around 24 US areas. Donors were grouped by their self-reported clinical history.

The receptor comes from a woman aged 45 to 65 who had recovered from COVID-19. V and J are TRBV9 and TRBJ2-1; D not resolved. The sequenced sample consisted of PBMCs or T cells enriched from blood (not recorded which). The CDR3 is CASSVATAGEQFF. The CDR3 nucleotides are TGTGCCAGCAGCGTAGCTACTGCTGGTGAGCAGTTCTTC. The full variable domain, its missing parts supplied by reference TRBV9 and TRBJ2-1, is DSGVTQTPKHLITATGQRVTLRCSPRSGDLSVYWYQQSLDQGLQFLIQYYNGEERAKGNILERFSAQQFPDLHSELNLSSLELGDSALYFCASSVATAGEQFFGPGTRLTVL.